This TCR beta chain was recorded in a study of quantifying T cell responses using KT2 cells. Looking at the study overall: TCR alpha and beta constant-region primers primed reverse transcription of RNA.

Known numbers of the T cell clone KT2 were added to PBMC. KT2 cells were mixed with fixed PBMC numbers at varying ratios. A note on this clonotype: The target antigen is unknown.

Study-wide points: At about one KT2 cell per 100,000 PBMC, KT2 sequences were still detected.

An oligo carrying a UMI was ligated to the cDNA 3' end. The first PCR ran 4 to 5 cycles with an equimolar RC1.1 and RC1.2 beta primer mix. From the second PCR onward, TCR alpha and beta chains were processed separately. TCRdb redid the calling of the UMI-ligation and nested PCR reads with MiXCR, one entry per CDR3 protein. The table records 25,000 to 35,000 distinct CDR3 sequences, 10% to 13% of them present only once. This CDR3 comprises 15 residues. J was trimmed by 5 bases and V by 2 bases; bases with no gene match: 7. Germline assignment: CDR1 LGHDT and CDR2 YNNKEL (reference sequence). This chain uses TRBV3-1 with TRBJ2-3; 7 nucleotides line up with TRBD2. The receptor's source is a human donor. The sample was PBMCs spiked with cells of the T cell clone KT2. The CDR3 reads CASSQFASGGDTQYF. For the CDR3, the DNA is TGTGCCAGCAGCCAATTTGCTAGCGGAGGAGATACGCAGTATTTT.